The 20 T cell receptor beta chains in this list originate from one sample, sequenced in a study of CD8+CD57+ T cells in acquired aplastic anemia. Genomic DNA provided the template from which TCR beta VDJ and CDR3 profiles were obtained. TCRdb used MiXCR to reprocess the reads, holding one entry per CDR3 protein. This table holds some 410,000 distinct CDR3 sequences, roughly 68% found once. Sequenced input: sorted CD4+, CD8+, or CD8+CD57+ T cells (not recorded which) from PBMCs. The receptors were gathered from a human donor in good health, serving as a control.

V usage is TRBV29-1 and J usage is TRBJ1-2, with no clear D. The V end was cut by 8 bases, the J end by 4 bases, with 14 bases between. This CDR3 spans 12 amino acids. Germline CDR1 reads SQVTM; CDR2 reads ANQGSEA. The CDR3 bases are TGCAGCAGTGAGGCGGACGGCTATGGCTACACCTTC. It yields the protein CSSEADGYGYTF.

Notes on this clonotype: It may be a read error: a sequence one base away is much more abundant. The chain uses TRBV6-5 and TRBJ2-7; D not resolved. There are 13 residues in the CDR3. Germline V gene sequence: CDR1 MNHEY, CDR2 SVGAGI. Trimming removed 6 bases at V and 3 bases at J, with 12 bases between. CDR3 sequence reads: CASSSVRFYEQYF. CDR3 sequence (DNA): TGTGCCAGCAGCTCAGTACGTTTCTACGAGCAGTACTTC.

This clonotype was detected many times. The rearrangement joins TRBV19 to TRBJ2-7; no reliable D call. Looked up from germline, CDR1 is LNHDA and CDR2 is SQIVND (reference sequence). The CDR3 consists of 15 residues. Between the trimmed V and J ends, which lost 3 bases and 0 bases, there was a span of 12 bases. The CDR3 DNA is TGTGCCAGTAGTATGTTCACTACTGCCTCCTACGAGCAGTACTTC. Protein product: CASSMFTTASYEQYF.

As to this clonotype: At one end, the junction sequence differs from germline, possibly due to a read error. The J gene is TRBJ1-2, the V gene TRBV10-3; the D gene is possibly TRBD1 (5 bases). This CDR3 is 14 amino acids long. Germline lookup yields CDR1 ENHRY and CDR2 SYGVKD. CDR3 in amino acids: CASSYSGLGNGYTF. Here the CDR3 DNA reads TGTGCCAGCAGTTACTCGGGACTCGGGAATGGCTACACCTTC.

This clonotype was picked up many times. The chain couples TRBV7-9 to TRBJ1-2; the D gene is possibly TRBD1 (5 bases). CDR1 is SEHNR and CDR2 is FQNEAQ in the germline V gene (reference sequence). The V gene lost 3 bases and the J gene lost 6 bases, with 17 bases spanning the gap. The CDR3 length is 15 residues. CDR3 sequence reads: CASSLMGRRMDGYTF. CDR3 sequence (DNA): TGTGCCAGCAGCTTGATGGGACGGAGAATGGATGGCTACACCTTC.

In nucleotides, the CDR3 is TGCAGTGCGCAGACTAGCGTGGCTCACAATGGCTACACCTTC. The encoded protein is CSAQTSVAHNGYTF. The chain couples TRBV20-1 to TRBJ1-2; the D is unclear. The CDR3 spans 14 residues. Germline V gene lookup returns CDR1 DFQATT and CDR2 SNEGSKA (reference sequence). V was cut by 6 bases and J by 6 bases, with 20 bases left in between.

As to this clonotype: The junction departs from the called germline gene at one end, perhaps through a read error. The chain links TRBV19 to TRBJ1-5, with D uncertain. This CDR3 is 15 amino acids long. Germline CDR1 reads LNHDA; CDR2 reads SQIVND (reference sequence). The CDR3 DNA reads as TGTGCCGGTAGTGTAGAGGTGACATCGCCCCAGCCCCAGCATTTT. Translated: CAGSVEVTSPQPQHF.

The V and J genes are TRBV7-3 and TRBJ1-4, with no clear D. From germline, CDR1 is SGHTA and CDR2 FQGTGA. The germline V and J ends were trimmed by 5 bases and 8 bases, with 6 bases remaining between them. CDR3 length: 11 residues. The CDR3 region is CASSVKEKLFF. The DNA for the CDR3 is TGTGCCAGCAGCGTGAAAGAAAAACTGTTTTTT.

The chain has TRBV7-3 and TRBJ2-5, with unresolved D. The CDR3 runs to 12 residues. V lost 6 bases and J 14 bases, leaving 19 bases between the germline ends. Germline loops: CDR1 SGHTA, CDR2 FQGTGA. In nucleotides, the CDR3 is TGTGCCAGCAGTCTAGGGTCAGAGACTGGCTACTTC. The encoded protein is CASSLGSETGYF. Using reference TRBV7-3 and TRBJ2-5 for the parts outside the CDR3, the full variable domain is GAGVSQTPSNKVTEKGKYVELRCDPISGHTALYWYRQSLGQGPEFLIYFQGTGAADDSGLPNDRFFAVRPEGSVSTLKIQRTERGDSAVYLCASSLGSETGYFGPGTRLLVL.

In this sample, this clonotype turned up many times. The chain is built from TRBV5-1 and TRBJ2-3; 8 positions match TRBD2. Germline CDR1 reads SGHRS; CDR2 reads YFSETQ. V dropped 4 bases and J dropped 3; count of bases not matched to a gene: 7. This CDR3 has 15 residues. CDR3 protein: CASSPGLVGTDTQYF. For the CDR3, the DNA is TGCGCCAGCAGCCCGGGACTAGTCGGGACAGATACGCAGTATTTT. The full variable domain, rest sourced from reference TRBV5-1 and TRBJ2-3, is KAGVTQTPRYLIKTRGQQVTLSCSPISGHRSVSWYQQTPGQGLQFLFEYFSETQRNKGNFPGRFSGRQFSNSRSEMNVSTLELGDSALYLCASSPGLVGTDTQYFGPGTRLTVL.

This clonotype was counted many times. The chain couples TRBV3-1 to TRBJ2-5; 10 bases agree with TRBD1. This CDR3 comprises 15 residues. Germline-derived CDR1 and CDR2 are LGHDT and YNNKEL (reference sequence). With 1 base clipped from V and 5 bases from J, the junction kept 4 bases outside the gene matches. This CDR3 is CASSQGQGARETQYF. The CDR3 DNA is TGTGCCAGCAGCCAAGGACAGGGGGCTCGGGAGACCCAGTACTTC.

To note about this clonotype: Lacking the conserved final phenylalanine or tryptophan, this CDR3 likely reflects a read error. The DNA is omitted, as the CDR3 cannot be located on it reliably, and the CDR3 follows TCRdb's listing. V usage is TRBV5-1 and J usage is TRBJ1-5; TRBD1, the table's D call, was not compared with the DNA. The germline gives CDR1 SGHRS, CDR2 YFSETQ. From its first to its last residue, the CDR3 has 15 amino acids. The CDR3 sequence is CASSLVGGSNQPQQD.

As for this clonotype: A junction boundary mismatches the germline segment, possibly from a read error. The chain couples TRBV5-1 to TRBJ1-4; perhaps TRBD1 as D (5 bases). The germline CDR1 and CDR2 sequences are SGHRS and YFSETQ. The CDR3 totals 16 residues. The CDR3 reads CATSLVHGAHNEKLFF. In DNA form, the CDR3 reads TGTGCCACCAGCTTGGTTCACGGGGCACATAATGAAAAACTGTTTTTT.

This clonotype was seen once. This chain links TRBV20-1 with TRBJ1-1, with a tentative D call TRBD1 (5 bases). Trimming took 3 bases from V and 6 from J, leaving 17 bases between them. Germline assignment: CDR1 DFQATT and CDR2 SNEGSKA (reference sequence). CDR3 size: 14 residues. The CDR3 protein is CSASLEGMDSEAFF. The CDR3 DNA reads TGCAGTGCTAGTCTGGAGGGGATGGACTCTGAAGCTTTCTTT.

The chain couples TRBV7-2 to TRBJ2-1; 7 bases match TRBD1. From germline, CDR1 is SGHTA and CDR2 FQGNSA. The CDR3 extends over 14 amino acids. The ends lost 1 base at V and 9 bases at J; junction bases unmatched: 6. The CDR3 is CASSLVDRVAEQFF. DNA of the CDR3: TGTGCCAGCAGCTTAGTTGACAGGGTAGCTGAGCAGTTCTTC.

CDR3 amino acids: CASSRGGTYNEQFF. CDR3 bases: TGTGCCAGCAGTCGCGGGGGTACCTACAATGAGCAGTTCTTC. The chain links TRBV2 to TRBJ2-1, with 7 bases matching TRBD2. This CDR3 comprises 14 residues. Germline V gene lookup returns CDR1 SNHLY and CDR2 FYNNEI. V gave up 5 bases and J gave up 2 bases; unmatched junction bases: 3.

On this clonotype: The junction and the germline gene differ at one end; a read error may be behind it. The rearrangement uses TRBV30 and TRBJ1-3; D is ambiguous. The CDR3 is 14 amino acids. Germline values: CDR1 GTSNPN, CDR2 SVGIG (reference sequence). The CDR3 here is CAWGVGQLRNTIYF. The CDR3 DNA follows: TGTGCCTGGGGTGTAGGCCAGTTAAGGAACACCATATATTTT. The whole variable domain, filled in from reference TRBV30 and TRBJ1-3, reads SQTIHQWPATLVQPVGSPLSLECTVEGTSNPNLYWYRQAAGRGLQLLFYSVGIGQISSEVPQNLSASRPQDRQFILSSKKLLLSDSGFYLCAWGVGQLRNTIYFGEGSWLTVV.

The chain has TRBV6-5 and TRBJ2-7; D is undetermined. Germline V gives CDR1 MNHEY, CDR2 SVGAGI. V was cut by 2 bases and J by 7 bases, with 18 bases left in between. The CDR3 is made up of 15 amino acids. Written as DNA, the CDR3 is TGTGCCAGCAGTTACCCAGCTAGGTTGGCCAATGAGCAGTACTTC. This translates into CASSYPARLANEQYF.

CDR3 bases: TGTGCCAGCAGTCAAATGGCCACGCGACAAGAGACCCAGTACTTC. Protein: CASSQMATRQETQYF. The chain has TRBV2 and TRBJ2-5; D unresolved. CDR3 size: 15 residues. Trimming took 5 bases from V and 2 from J, leaving 15 bases between them. Germline V gene lookup returns CDR1 SNHLY and CDR2 FYNNEI.

The chain carries TRBV7-3 and TRBJ2-1; D is uncertain. Trimming removed 5 bases at V and 10 bases at J, with 24 bases between. CDR3 size: 16 residues. Germline V gene data show CDR1 as SGHTA and CDR2 as FQGTGA. The CDR3 loop reads CASSRMGGTQSNEQFF. The CDR3 DNA reads as TGTGCCAGCAGCCGGATGGGCGGCACTCAGTCCAACGAGCAGTTCTTC.